This T cell receptor (beta chain) was identified in a study of metastatic and nonmetastatic thyroid tumors. From the PCR reads, TCRdb re-called clones with MiXCR. The sample has 20,000 to 25,000 clones; around 28% are singletons. With V trimmed by 5 bases and J by 7 bases, 13 bases remained unmatched. Germline loops: CDR1 DFQATT, CDR2 SNEGSKA (reference sequence). This CDR3 is built from 15 residues. Patients were all untreated before their thyroid surgery. Sequenced material: tumor tissue. The gene calls are TRBV20-1 and TRBJ2-1, with TRBD2 matching over 8 bases. The receptor comes from a female donor with papillary thyroid cancer or a benign thyroid nodule (not recorded which). Some clones in this sample may be carry-over from other donors' samples. Here the CDR3 reads CSASILAGKFNEQFF. The DNA of the CDR3 is TGCAGTGCTTCAATTTTAGCGGGAAAATTTAATGAGCAGTTCTTC.